This is a list of T cell receptor beta chains from one sample in a study of OX40 agonist ivuxolimab in advanced cancers. Clones were sequenced by immunoSEQ multiplex PCR, and TCRdb holds only the in-frame ones, with some missing. The sample lists about 75,000 clones, around 87% occurring once. Source: CD4+ or CD8+ T cells sorted from blood, taken in a trial of the OX40 agonist ivuxolimab. Source of these receptors: an adult with an advanced solid tumor such as melanoma, head and neck, liver or kidney cancer. Both conserved end residues are part of each CDR3. A D gene is named only where the DNA matches it firmly. Clone size is given for some rows only: seen once, a few or many times, or a class if the clone is expanded.

abundance	v_gene	d_gene	j_gene	CDR3nt	CDR3aa
NA	TRBV7-2	TRBD1	TRBJ2-7	TGTGCCAGCAGCCCCGGGACAGGGCGCTACGAGCAGTACTTC	CASSPGTGRYEQYF
NA	TRBV27	TRBD1	TRBJ1-1	TGTGCCAGCAGGATGGGACAGGGAACCCCTGAAGCTTTCTTT	CASRMGQGTPEAFF
few	TRBV7-9	TRBD1	TRBJ2-2	TGTGCCAGCAGCATCGGACAGGGATACACCGGGGAGCTGTTTTTT	CASSIGQGYTGELFF
NA	TRBV7-8	NA	TRBJ2-1	TGTGCCAGCAGCCCTAGACTAGGCCGCAATGAGCAGTTCTTC	CASSPRLGRNEQFF
NA	TRBV7-9	TRBD1	TRBJ2-2	TGTGCCAGCAGCGTCGGACAGGGCACCGGGGAGCTGTTTTTT	CASSVGQGTGELFF
NA	TRBV18	NA	TRBJ2-2	TGTGCCAGCTCGCAAGCGTCCGGGGAGCTGTTTTTT	CASSQASGELFF
NA	TRBV5-1	TRBD2	TRBJ2-7	TGCGCCAGCAGCGGGACTAGCGGGGCCTACGAGCAGTACTTC	CASSGTSGAYEQYF
NA	TRBV19	NA	TRBJ1-4	TGTGCCAGTATGCGAACCGGGACGGGGAATGAAAAACTGTTTTTT	CASMRTGTGNEKLFF
NA	TRBV2	TRBD2	TRBJ2-7	TGTGCCAGCAGGACTAGCGGGGGGACTTACGAGCAGTACTTC	CASRTSGGTYEQYF
NA	TRBV7-2	TRBD2	TRBJ2-5	TGTGCCAGCAGGACCCCGGGACTAGCGGGAGTGGAGACCCAGTACTTC	CASRTPGLAGVETQYF
NA	TRBV4-2	NA	TRBJ2-6	TGTGCCAGCAGCCAAGCGGGACTCTCTGGGGCCAACGTCCTGACTTTC	CASSQAGLSGANVLTF
NA	TRBV4-3	NA	TRBJ1-2	TGCGCCAGCAGCCAAGATGCCAGGGGCTATGGCTACACCTTC	CASSQDARGYGYTF
once	TRBV2	TRBD1	TRBJ1-5	TGTGCCAGCACGCGGGACAGGGGTAATGGGCAGCCCCAGCATTTT	CASTRDRGNGQPQHF
many	TRBV28	NA	TRBJ2-1	TGTGCCAGCAGTTTAAATTTCTTAGAATATGAGCAGTTCTTC	CASSLNFLEYEQFF
NA	TRBV9	NA	TRBJ1-1	TGTGCCAGCAGCGCCCATTTGAACACTGAAGCTTTCTTT	CASSAHLNTEAFF
NA	TRBV18	NA	TRBJ2-2	TGTGCCAGCTCACCACGGTTGGAGAACACCGGGGAGCTGTTTTTT	CASSPRLENTGELFF
NA	TRBV10-3	TRBD2	TRBJ2-1	TGTGCCATCAGGAGCGGGGGGGGGAATGAGCAGTTCTTC	CAIRSGGGNEQFF
NA	TRBV27	NA	TRBJ1-2	TGTGCCAGCAGCCCTCGGACAGTACGGGGCTACACCTTC	CASSPRTVRGYTF
NA	TRBV6-1	TRBD1	TRBJ1-6	TGTGCCATCAGTGACAGGGTTCCCGATAATTCACCCCTCCACTTT	CAISDRVPDNSPLHF
NA	TRBV6-6	NA	TRBJ1-5	TGTGCCAGCAGTTACTCGTTGGGGACCGGTCAGCCCCAGCATTTT	CASSYSLGTGQPQHF
NA	TRBV19	TRBD1	TRBJ1-1	TGTGCCAGTAGTCCATGGGACAGGGGTATCACTGAAGCTTTCTTT	CASSPWDRGITEAFF
NA	TRBV6-5	NA	TRBJ1-3	TGTGCCAGCAGTTCTCAACCTGGAAACACCATATATTTT	CASSSQPGNTIYF
NA	TRBV6-1	TRBD2	TRBJ2-2	TGTGCCAGCACCAGGACTAGCGGGGGGCCCGGGGAGCTGTTTTTT	CASTRTSGGPGELFF
few	TRBV10-3	NA	TRBJ1-1	TGTGCCACCCTCGGAGAAAGGTTAGCTTTCTTT	CATLGERLAFF
NA	TRBV6-6	TRBD2	TRBJ2-3	TGTGCCAGCAGGGGCGGGGGGGCCTCCACAGATACGCAGTATTTT	CASRGGGASTDTQYF
NA	TRBV23-1	NA	TRBJ2-1	TGCGCCAGCAGTCAATGGGGGCTGTCAGGGGCGGGCGTAGTCTATGAGCAGTTCTTC	CASSQWGLSGAGVVYEQFF
NA	TRBV6-1	NA	TRBJ1-1	TGTGCCAGCACTCACACAGATATGAACACTGAAGCTTTCTTT	CASTHTDMNTEAFF
NA	TRBV5-1	TRBD1	TRBJ1-2	TGCGCCAGCAGCTTACGAACCGGGGGACAGTTAGCTAACTATGGCTACACCTTC	CASSLRTGGQLANYGYTF
NA	TRBV6-4	NA	TRBJ2-1	TGTGCCAGCAGTGAAGGACGTCACAATGAGCAGTTCTTC	CASSEGRHNEQFF
NA	TRBV27	NA	TRBJ2-3	TGTGCCAGCACTCGGGGGAGCGCCACAGATACGCAGTATTTT	CASTRGSATDTQYF
few	TRBV6-6	NA	TRBJ2-1	TGTGCCAGCAATCCCACATCTGGTGAGCAGTTCTTC	CASNPTSGEQFF
NA	TRBV7-3	NA	TRBJ2-6	TGTGCCAGCAGCTCCGGGGGCAGCTCTGGGGCCAACGTCCTGACTTTC	CASSSGGSSGANVLTF